In its sample, the clone carrying this T cell receptor (beta chain) was seen a few times. What it recognizes is unknown. V lost 4 bases and J lost 7, with 20 bases in between. In germline, CDR1 is SGHTA, CDR2 FQGNSA. The CDR3 is 16 residues long. Via MiXCR, TCRdb re-called the reads, giving one row per CDR3 protein. This sample yields hundreds of thousands of distinct CDR3 sequences, of which roughly a third are seen a single time; 18% belongs to the top ten. These data are taken from a study of T cell repertoires in cytomegalovirus infection. Study summary: The public TCR beta signatures pointed to both CMV infection and matching HLA type.

V and J are TRBV7-2 and TRBJ2-1; D could derive from TRBD1 or TRBD2 (6 bases each). Sequencing used cultured PBMCs, obtained from culture after CMV antigen stimulation. This receptor was taken from a human donor in good health (CMV status not recorded). Some clones in this sample may be carry-over from other donors' samples. The CDR3: CASSSSRGRGLNEQFF. The CDR3 DNA is TGTGCCAGCAGCTCTTCCCGGGGGCGAGGTTTAAATGAGCAGTTCTTC. The whole variable domain, filled in from reference TRBV7-2 and TRBJ2-1, reads GAGVSQSPSNKVTEKGKDVELRCDPISGHTALYWYRQSLGQGLEFLIYFQGNSAPDKSGLPSDRFSAERTGGSVSTLTIQRTQQEDSAVYLCASSSSRGRGLNEQFFGPGTRLTVL.